This note documents a single TCR beta chain sequence. The data were obtained in a study of blood T cell repertoires in COVID-19. Study summary: PBMCs, B-cell-depleted T cells, or T cells were the source of the cDNA or gDNA that made up the material.

There are 15 residues in the CDR3. V lost 2 bases and J lost 0; bases outside the gene matches: 1. CDR1 and CDR2 from the germline V gene are SGHTA and FQGTGA. Clones were read by immunoSEQ multiplex PCR, and TCRdb kept only the in-frame ones, dropping some. Among about 260,000 clones listed, 85% to 90% were seen once. No more than 2 weeks before study entry, exposed participants had met a case of COVID-19. Sequencing was performed on PBMCs or T cells enriched from blood (not recorded which). The sequence came from a man aged 45-60 years who had been exposed to COVID-19. V gene TRBV7-3 combines with J gene TRBJ1-3, with 7 bases that match TRBD1. The CDR3 loop is CASSLSGGSGNTIYF. The CDR3 bases are TGTGCCAGCAGCTTATCAGGGGGCTCTGGAAACACCATATATTTT.